A selection of T cell receptor beta chains follows, all from one sample in a study of T-cell reconstitution after alpha-beta-depleted transplantation in children. Each CDR3 protein gets one entry after TCRdb re-called the PCR reads with MiXCR. The sample records approximately 650,000 distinct CDR3 sequences, around 14% being singletons. Specimen: PBMCs, collected before TCRalphabeta/CD19-depleted stem cell transplant. The receptor set was obtained from a girl aged 2-10 years with congenital amegakaryocytic thrombocytopenia, due to receive a stem cell transplant. Both conserved end residues are part of each CDR3. D genes are given only for firm matches. Size tells how often a clone was seen (once, few, many) or the class of an expanded clone, and some rows leave it out.

TRBV20-1	TRBD2	14	many	TRBJ2-2	CSAGAGVATGELFF	TGCAGTGCGGGAGCGGGAGTGGCCACCGGGGAGCTGTTTTTT
TRBV6-1	TRBD1	14	many	TRBJ2-3	CASSGLGTGHTQYF	TGTGCCAGCAGTGGACTCGGGACAGGGCATACGCAGTATTTT
TRBV29-1	.	15	few	TRBJ2-5	CSTAPLLRHPETQYF	TGCAGCACCGCCCCTCTCCTTAGACACCCAGAGACCCAGTACTTC
TRBV6-6	.	13	.	TRBJ2-2	CASSHRESGELFF	TGTGCCAGCAGTCACAGGGAATCCGGGGAGCTGTTTTTT
TRBV28	TRBD2	15	few	TRBJ2-7	CASSSWTSSSYEQYF	TGTGCCAGCAGTTCCTGGACTAGCAGCTCCTACGAGCAGTACTTC
TRBV20-1	.	16	many	TRBJ1-1	CSASPTGRILNTEAFF	TGCAGTGCTAGTCCCACCGGACGGATCCTGAACACTGAAGCTTTCTTT
TRBV2	TRBD2	10	few	TRBJ2-1	CARGDGEQFF	TGTGCCCGGGGGGACGGGGAGCAGTTCTTC
TRBV27	TRBD2	16	many	TRBJ2-7	CASSPLAGGPTYEQYF	TGTGCCAGCAGCCCCCTGGCGGGGGGACCTACCTACGAGCAGTACTTC
TRBV9	.	15	.	TRBJ1-3	CASSGQTSSGNTIYF	TGTGCCAGCAGCGGACAGACTTCCTCTGGAAACACCATATATTTT
TRBV24-1	.	13	many	TRBJ2-1	CATSDTWGNEQFF	TGTGCCACCAGTGATACCTGGGGCAATGAGCAGTTCTTC
TRBV28	.	15	.	TRBJ2-5	CASSSPHRVRETQYF	TGTGCCAGCAGTTCCCCCCACAGGGTGCGCGAGACCCAGTACTTC
TRBV30	.	12	many	TRBJ2-3	CAWSRNPRTQYF	TGTGCCTGGAGTAGGAACCCCCGGACGCAGTATTTT
TRBV24-1	TRBD2	17	many	TRBJ2-1	CATSDSASGRSYNEQFF	TGTGCCACCAGTGATTCCGCTAGCGGGAGATCCTACAATGAGCAGTTCTTC
TRBV12-3/TRBV12-4	.	14	few	TRBJ2-1	CASSFGSSSNEQFF	TGTGCCAGCAGTTTCGGGTCTAGTTCCAATGAGCAGTTCTTC
TRBV6-5	.	18	few	TRBJ2-1	CASSYPDRGLEGHNEQFF	TGTGCCAGCAGTTACCCGGACAGGGGACTAGAGGGGCACAATGAGCAGTTCTTC
TRBV12-3/TRBV12-4	.	16	many	TRBJ1-4	CASSLIGGQANEKLFF	TGTGCCAGCAGTTTAATCGGGGGGCAAGCTAATGAAAAACTGTTTTTT
TRBV4-1	.	16	many	TRBJ2-5	CASSQEVPTGGETQYF	TGCGCCAGCAGCCAAGAGGTTCCGACAGGAGGAGAGACCCAGTACTTC
TRBV5-1	TRBD2	17	.	TRBJ2-1	CASSLVGLAGVDNEQFF	TGCGCCAGCAGCTTGGTTGGACTAGCGGGAGTAGATAATGAGCAGTTCTTC
TRBV5-1	.	13	many	TRBJ1-1	CASSPQSNTEAFF	TGCGCCAGCAGCCCTCAGTCGAACACTGAAGCTTTCTTT